The 17 T cell receptor beta chains in this list originate from one sample, sequenced in a study of blood T cell repertoires in COVID-19 (dated by TCRdb to about 2020). The library was prepared using the immunoSEQ multiplex PCR assay. As stored in TCRdb, this immuneACCESS dataset retains in-frame rearrangements with V and J assigned. A fraction of the clones does not appear; measured against another copy, unresolved V genes explain less than half of the discrepancy, and the remainder lacks a known reason. The sample has 100,000 to 150,000 clones on record, about 85% of them singletons. The ten largest clones capture 7.7% of the sample. The sample consisted of peripheral blood. The source is a human donor in a cohort sampled during active COVID-19.

This chain joins TRBV4-1 and TRBJ1-3; the D gene is possibly TRBD1 (5 bases). Per the germline V gene, CDR1 is MGHRA and CDR2 is YSYEKL. Trimming removed 3 bases from V and 0 bases from J, with 18 bases in between. The CDR3 spans 18 residues. CDR3 in DNA: TGCGCCAGCAGCCAGGGGCTGGGCGTCGCCGTCTCTGGAAACACCATATATTTT. Protein sequence: CASSQGLGVAVSGNTIYF.

The chain couples TRBV24-1 to TRBJ2-7; 8 bases match TRBD2. The CDR3 totals 14 residues. With V trimmed by 7 bases and J by 0 bases, 4 bases remained unmatched. Germline lookup yields CDR1 KGHDR and CDR2 SFDVKD. The CDR3 is CATSLSGTSYEQYF. For the CDR3, the DNA is TGTGCCACCAGCCTTAGCGGGACCTCCTACGAGCAGTACTTC.

The DNA for the CDR3 is TGCGCCAGCAGCGCTTCAGGGACAGGCTACGAGCAGTACTTC. This codes for CASSASGTGYEQYF. The chain uses TRBV5-1 and TRBJ2-7, with TRBD1 matching over 8 bases. In germline, CDR1 is SGHRS, CDR2 YFSETQ. J lost 3 bases, V lost 4 bases, and 6 bases had no gene match. There are 14 residues in the CDR3.

The rearrangement uses TRBV5-1 and TRBJ2-3; D unresolved. CDR3 length equals 13 residues. CDR1 and CDR2 from the germline V gene are SGHRS and YFSETQ. The V end was cut by 1 base, the J end by 0 bases, with 3 bases between. DNA of the CDR3: TGCGCCAGCAGCTTGACTAGCACAGATACGCAGTATTTT. It codes for CASSLTSTDTQYF.

The chain is built from TRBV27 and TRBJ2-7, with 10 bases that match TRBD2. Germline V CDR1 and CDR2: MNHEY, SMNVEV (reference sequence). The CDR3 has 15 residues. J lost 3 bases, V lost 5 bases, and 7 bases had no gene match. CDR3 DNA sequence: TGTGCCAGCAGTACCCTAGCGGGAGTAGACTACGAGCAGTACTTC. It encodes CASSTLAGVDYEQYF.

The J gene is TRBJ2-2, the V gene TRBV13; the match to TRBD1 covers 7 bases. Germline lookup yields CDR1 PRHDT and CDR2 FYEKMQ (reference sequence). The CDR3 contains 16 residues. V shed 5 bases and J 0 bases; nucleotides not matched to a gene: 6. DNA of the CDR3: TGTGCCAGCAGCCCCGGACAGGTAGCGAACACCGGGGAGCTGTTTTTT. Its protein product is CASSPGQVANTGELFF. Full variable domain (rest looked up from reference TRBV13 and TRBJ2-2): AAGVIQSPRHLIKEKRETATLKCYPIPRHDTVYWYQQGPGQDPQFLISFYEKMQSDKGSIPDRFSAQQFSDYHSELNMSSLELGDSALYFCASSPGQVANTGELFFGEGSRLTVL.

The chain is built from TRBV5-1 and TRBJ2-2, with D perhaps matching TRBD1 (5 bases). The V and J ends lost 6 bases and 0 bases respectively, with 12 bases between them. Germline V CDR1 and CDR2: SGHRS, YFSETQ. CDR3 length: 15 amino acids. The CDR3 is CASTMTESNTGELFF. CDR3 nucleotide sequence: TGCGCCAGCACTATGACAGAGTCGAACACCGGGGAGCTGTTTTTT.

The chain couples TRBV5-1 to TRBJ2-3; D perhaps matches TRBD2 (5 bases). CDR1 and CDR2 (germline): SGHRS, YFSETQ. The CDR3 extends over 14 amino acids. V was shortened by 0 bases and J by 5 bases, with 10 bases between the two germline ends. The DNA of the CDR3 is TGCGCCAGCAGCTTGGCTCTCCGGGGAGATACGCAGTATTTT. Amino acids: CASSLALRGDTQYF.

As DNA, the CDR3 is TGTGCCAGCAGTTCGAACTTAGCGGGAACGCACAATGAGCAGTTCTTC. This codes for CASSSNLAGTHNEQFF. V gene TRBV6-6 combines with J gene TRBJ2-1; 8 bases match TRBD2. Germline V lookup: CDR1 MNHNY, CDR2 SVGAGI (reference sequence). Trimming took 4 bases from V and 5 from J; bases not matched to a gene: 10. The CDR3 consists of 16 residues.

The genes are TRBV19 and TRBJ2-7; 7 nucleotides match TRBD2. V lost 0 bases, J lost 3 bases, and 5 bases stayed unmatched. The CDR3 extends over 15 amino acids. Germline CDR1 and CDR2: LNHDA and SQIVND (reference sequence). The CDR3 DNA reads as TGTGCCAGTAGTATAGATGGCCCTAGCGGCTACGAGCAGTACTTC. This translates into CASSIDGPSGYEQYF.

This rearrangement joins TRBV6-5 to TRBJ2-1; 10 nucleotides line up with TRBD1. V was pared by 8 bases and J by 4 bases, with 5 bases of the junction left unmatched. In germline, CDR1 is MNHEY, CDR2 SVGAGI. This CDR3 has 14 amino acids. Here the CDR3 DNA reads TGTGCCAGCTCCGGGACAGGGGAATACAATGAGCAGTTCTTC. Translation: CASSGTGEYNEQFF.

The CDR3 region has the DNA TGTGCCAGCAGCCTGGGACAGGGGCCTGGAAACACCATATATTTT. Protein: CASSLGQGPGNTIYF. The chain carries TRBV6-6 and TRBJ1-3; TRBD1 matches 10 bases. The germline V gene encodes CDR1 MNHNY and CDR2 SVGAGI (reference sequence). Germline trimming cut 6 bases from V and 2 bases from J; bases unmatched to any gene: 4. The CDR3 extends over 15 amino acids.

The chain employs TRBV7-9 and TRBJ1-1; 11 positions match TRBD1. This CDR3 region has 15 residues. The germline gives CDR1 SEHNR, CDR2 FQNEAQ (reference sequence). Unmatched junction bases numbered 4, after V lost 3 bases and J lost 4 bases. CDR3 sequence (DNA): TGTGCCAGCAGCTTGGAGGACAGGGGGCTCACTGAAGCTTTCTTT. Its translation: CASSLEDRGLTEAFF.

This chain connects TRBV2 to TRBJ2-7; 7 bases agree with TRBD2. CDR3 length: 16 residues. CDR1 is SNHLY and CDR2 is FYNNEI in the germline V gene. With 7 bases clipped from V and 6 bases from J, the junction kept 18 bases outside the gene matches. This CDR3 reads CASTALTSVSKAEQYF. The CDR3 DNA reads as TGTGCCAGCACCGCTCTAACTAGCGTGTCGAAGGCCGAGCAGTACTTC. Based on the CDR3 plus reference TRBV2 and TRBJ2-7, the full variable domain is EPEVTQTPSHQVTQMGQEVILRCVPISNHLYFYWYRQILGQKVEFLVSFYNNEISEKSEIFDDQFSVERPDGSNFTLKIRSTKLEDSAMYFCASTALTSVSKAEQYFGPGTRLTVT.

The chain carries TRBV5-8 and TRBJ1-5; 7 bases align to TRBD1. Germline-derived CDR1 and CDR2 are SGHTS and YDEGEE. The V segment lost 4 bases and the J segment 2 bases; nucleotides outside the gene matches: 9. This CDR3 has 16 residues. CDR3: CASSLSRGIRNQPQHF. The DNA of the CDR3 is TGTGCCAGCAGCCTTAGCAGGGGGATCCGCAATCAGCCCCAGCATTTT.

V and J are TRBV10-3 and TRBJ2-3; D uncertain. This CDR3 is built from 14 residues. Looked up from germline, CDR1 is ENHRY and CDR2 is SYGVKD. V was clipped by 2 bases and J by 6 bases, with 12 bases between them. For the CDR3, the DNA is TGTGCCATCAGTGAGGGGCAGGTCGGCGATACGCAGTATTTT. It translates to CAISEGQVGDTQYF.

Here the CDR3 reads CASAGLGAYEQYF. CDR3 coding DNA: TGTGCCAGCGCCGGACTAGGGGCCTACGAGCAGTACTTC. V is TRBV2 and J is TRBJ2-7, with 7 bases identical to TRBD2. Germline lookup yields CDR1 SNHLY and CDR2 FYNNEI. V lost 8 bases to trimming and J lost 2 bases; unmatched junction nucleotides: 6. CDR3 length: 13 residues.